These 19 T cell receptor beta chains share one sample of origin, sequenced in a study of blood T cell repertoires in COVID-19. Some clones are missing from TCRdb's copy, which holds only in-frame ones; the method was immunoSEQ multiplex PCR. The top ten clones hold roughly 8% of a sample with about 500,000 clones, 70% to 90% of them seen once. Sequencing was performed on peripheral blood. The receptors stem from a woman aged 50 to 60 with COVID-19, enrolled during active disease.

The chain has TRBV7-9 and TRBJ2-7; tentatively, D is TRBD2 (5 bases). V was cut by 5 bases and J by 3 bases, with 11 bases left in between. The germline V gene encodes CDR1 SEHNR and CDR2 FQNEAQ (reference sequence). The CDR3 runs to 13 residues. CDR3 in amino acids: CASSPQAVYEQYF. CDR3 DNA sequence: TGTGCCAGCAGCCCCCAAGCGGTCTACGAGCAGTACTTC.

The chain joins TRBV11-3 to TRBJ2-5; TRBD1 aligns across 7 bases. Germline values: CDR1 SGHNT, CDR2 YENEEA. The V and J ends lost 5 bases and 4 bases, in that order; junction bases with no gene match: 4. There are 13 residues in the CDR3. The CDR3 region has the DNA TGTGCCAGCAGCCTCGGACAGGCAGAGACCCAGTACTTC. It is translated as CASSLGQAETQYF.

The chain combines TRBV28 with TRBJ2-3, with D uncertain. V was cut by 8 bases and J by 2 bases, with 8 bases left in between. Germline V gives CDR1 MDHEN, CDR2 SYDVKM. The CDR3 has 12 amino acids. CDR3 in DNA: TGTGCCAGCCTAAAGAACACAGATACGCAGTATTTT. It codes for CASLKNTDTQYF.

This CDR3 is CATSVLAGMQETQYF. CDR3 coding DNA: TGTGCCACCAGTGTTCTAGCGGGGATGCAAGAGACCCAGTACTTC. The chain is built from TRBV24-1 and TRBJ2-5, with 9 nucleotides matching TRBD2. The germline V gene encodes CDR1 KGHDR and CDR2 SFDVKD. Losses at the gene ends were 5 bases for V and 2 bases for J; bases not matched to a gene: 5. CDR3 length equals 15 residues.

A word on this clone: This sample also contains other DNA sequences that code for the same CDR3. V is TRBV3-1 (or the pseudogene TRBV3-2) and J is TRBJ1-1; 7 positions agree with TRBD1. The CDR3 length is 13 residues. Germline-derived CDR1 and CDR2 are LGHDT and YNNKEL (reference sequence). V trimming: 5 bases; J trimming: 3 bases; junction bases outside the gene matches: 3. The CDR3 sequence is CASSATGDTEAFF. CDR3 bases: TGTGCCAGCAGCGCTACAGGGGACACTGAAGCTTTCTTT.

The J gene is TRBJ2-3, the V gene TRBV5-1, with D possibly TRBD1 on 5 matching bases. V was trimmed by 0 bases and J by 9 bases, leaving 5 bases between them. The CDR3 is 11 amino acids. CDR1 and CDR2 from the germline V gene are SGHRS and YFSETQ. CDR3 in DNA: TGCGCCAGCAGCTTGGACAGGACGCAGTATTTT. This translates into CASSLDRTQYF.

This sequence joins TRBV28 and TRBJ1-2; 8 positions match TRBD1. The CDR3 is 15 amino acids. With V trimmed by 5 bases and J by 0 bases, 5 bases remained unmatched. Germline loops: CDR1 MDHEN, CDR2 SYDVKM. CDR3 amino acids: CASSGQGLANYGYTF. The CDR3 DNA follows: TGTGCCAGCAGTGGACAGGGCTTAGCTAACTATGGCTACACCTTC.

The chain recombines TRBV5-6 with TRBJ1-2; no firm D call. CDR1 and CDR2 from the germline V gene are SGHDT and YYEEEE. V was clipped by 0 bases and J by 7 bases, with 10 bases between them. The CDR3 sequence is 13 residues long. CDR3 bases: TGTGCCAGCAGCTTGGCAGGCTCCCGTGGCTACACCTTC. As protein: CASSLAGSRGYTF.

V and J are TRBV5-4 and TRBJ1-6; 7 bases align to TRBD1. The CDR3 is made up of 15 amino acids. V trimming: 4 bases; J trimming: 7 bases; junction bases outside the gene matches: 8. CDR1 SGHNT and CDR2 YYREEE come from the germline V gene (reference sequence). The CDR3 nucleotides are TGTGCCAGCAGCGAAATCGGGACAGACAATTCACCCCTCCACTTT. As protein: CASSEIGTDNSPLHF. The complete variable domain, with remaining parts taken from reference TRBV5-4 and TRBJ1-6, reads ETGVTQSPTHLIKTRGQQVTLRCSSQSGHNTVSWYQQALGQGPQFIFQYYREEENGRGNFPPRFSGLQFPNYSSELNVNALELDDSALYLCASSEIGTDNSPLHFGNGTRLTVT.

Details on this clone: Distinct nucleotide sequences in the sample also encode this CDR3. CDR3 protein: CASSPGQGYQPQHF. The CDR3 bases are TGCGCCAGCAGTCCGGGACAGGGGTACCAGCCCCAGCATTTT. The chain recombines TRBV5-1 with TRBJ1-5; TRBD1 matches 10 bases. The germline V gene encodes CDR1 SGHRS and CDR2 YFSETQ. V shed 5 bases and J 7 bases; nucleotides not matched to a gene: 6. The CDR3 sequence is 14 residues long. Full variable domain (rest looked up from reference TRBV5-1 and TRBJ1-5): KAGVTQTPRYLIKTRGQQVTLSCSPISGHRSVSWYQQTPGQGLQFLFEYFSETQRNKGNFPGRFSGRQFSNSRSEMNVSTLELGDSALYLCASSPGQGYQPQHFGDGTRLSIL.

The CDR3 sequence: CASSPRQNTDTQYF. The DNA of the CDR3 is TGTGCCAGCAGTCCTAGACAGAACACAGATACGCAGTATTTT. V is TRBV6-1 and J is TRBJ2-3; a possible D gene is TRBD1 (5 bases). V was shortened by 5 bases and J by 2 bases, with 11 bases between the two germline ends. The CDR3 is 14 amino acids. The germline CDR1 and CDR2 sequences are MNHNS and SASEGT.

About this clone itself: Other nucleotide sequences from this sample produce the same CDR3. The genes are TRBV12-3 or TRBV12-4 and TRBJ2-3; TRBD2 aligns across 7 bases. The CDR3 totals 11 residues. J was trimmed by 9 bases and V by 3 bases; bases with no gene match: 0. The CDR3 sequence is CASSLGGTQYF. CDR3 DNA sequence: TGTGCCAGCAGTTTGGGGGGGACGCAGTATTTT.

The chain carries TRBV7-2 and TRBJ2-7; 9 positions match TRBD1. Germline V CDR1 and CDR2: SGHTA, FQGNSA. This CDR3 has 14 residues. V gave up 5 bases and J gave up 6 bases; unmatched junction bases: 8. The CDR3 loop is CASSPGTGSLEQYF. In DNA, the CDR3 is TGTGCCAGCAGCCCCGGGACAGGGTCCCTCGAGCAGTACTTC. The full variable domain, completed using reference TRBV7-2 and TRBJ2-7, is GAGVSQSPSNKVTEKGKDVELRCDPISGHTALYWYRQSLGQGLEFLIYFQGNSAPDKSGLPSDRFSAERTGGSVSTLTIQRTQQEDSAVYLCASSPGTGSLEQYFGPGTRLTVT.

The gene calls are TRBV2 and TRBJ2-1; D gene ambiguous. The V and J ends lost 2 bases and 6 bases respectively, with 14 bases between them. This CDR3 has 15 residues. Germline V gene data show CDR1 as SNHLY and CDR2 as FYNNEI. The CDR3 protein is CASSEQTVGPNEQFF. CDR3 DNA sequence: TGTGCCAGCAGTGAACAAACAGTGGGCCCCAATGAGCAGTTCTTC.

This chain uses TRBV7-3 with TRBJ1-1; TRBD1 matches 11 bases. The J segment lost 5 bases and the V segment lost 4 bases, leaving 9 bases of the junction unmatched. This CDR3 spans 16 amino acids. Germline values: CDR1 SGHTA, CDR2 FQGTGA. The DNA for the CDR3 is TGTGCCAGCAGCTCAAGGTCAGGGACAGGGGGAACTGAAGCTTTCTTT. Its protein product is CASSSRSGTGGTEAFF. The variable domain in full, completed from reference TRBV7-3 and TRBJ1-1, reads GAGVSQTPSNKVTEKGKYVELRCDPISGHTALYWYRQSLGQGPEFLIYFQGTGAADDSGLPNDRFFAVRPEGSVSTLKIQRTERGDSAVYLCASSSRSGTGGTEAFFGQGTRLTVV.

V is TRBV19 and J is TRBJ1-5; D unresolved. Germline V gene lookup returns CDR1 LNHDA and CDR2 SQIVND (reference sequence). V gave up 0 bases and J gave up 7 bases, with 7 bases separating them. The CDR3 has 13 residues. The CDR3, as DNA: TGTGCCAGTAGTATAGAGAGAATGCAGCCCCAGCATTTT. This codes for CASSIERMQPQHF. Supplemented by reference TRBV19 and TRBJ1-5, the full variable domain reads DGGITQSPKYLFRKEGQNVTLSCEQNLNHDAMYWYRQDPGQGLRLIYYSQIVNDFQKGDIAEGYSVSREKKESFPLTVTSAQKNPTAFYLCASSIERMQPQHFGDGTRLSIL.

V and J are TRBV6-1 and TRBJ2-3, with 11 bases identical to TRBD2. There are 17 residues in the CDR3. Looked up from germline, CDR1 is MNHNS and CDR2 is SASEGT. V was pared by 3 bases and J by 2 bases, with 7 bases of the junction left unmatched. The CDR3 reads CASSEYGTSGHTDTQYF. The DNA of the CDR3 is TGTGCCAGCAGTGAGTACGGGACTAGCGGACACACAGATACGCAGTATTTT.

V is TRBV11-2 and J is TRBJ1-1, with D unresolved. Trimming pared 3 bases from V and 2 bases from J, leaving 7 bases between. The CDR3 spans 13 residues. CDR1 SGHAT and CDR2 FQNNGV come from the germline V gene. The CDR3 nucleotides are TGTGCCAGCAGCTTTCAGATAAACACTGAAGCTTTCTTT. Amino acid sequence: CASSFQINTEAFF.

There are a few counts of this clone. V usage is TRBV11-2 and J usage is TRBJ1-1; D is perhaps TRBD1 (6 bases). The germline V and J ends were trimmed by 8 bases and 8 bases, with 21 bases remaining between them. CDR1 SGHAT and CDR2 FQNNGV come from the germline V gene. This CDR3 region has 14 residues. Here the CDR3 reads CASWWGRARGEAFF. As DNA, the CDR3 is TGTGCCAGCTGGTGGGGTAGGGCCAGGGGAGAAGCTTTCTTT.